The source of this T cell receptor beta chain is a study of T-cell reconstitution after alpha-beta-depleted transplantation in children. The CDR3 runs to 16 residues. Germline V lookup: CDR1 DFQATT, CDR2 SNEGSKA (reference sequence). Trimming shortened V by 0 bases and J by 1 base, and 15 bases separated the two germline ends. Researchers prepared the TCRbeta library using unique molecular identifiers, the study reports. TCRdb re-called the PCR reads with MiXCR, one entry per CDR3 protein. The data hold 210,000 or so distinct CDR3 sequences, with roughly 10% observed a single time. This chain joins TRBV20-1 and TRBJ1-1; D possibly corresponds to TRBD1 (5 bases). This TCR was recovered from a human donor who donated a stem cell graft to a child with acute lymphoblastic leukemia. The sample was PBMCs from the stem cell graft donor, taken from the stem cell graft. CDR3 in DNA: TGCAGTGCTAGAGATCTTAACAGGCAAACGAACACTGAAGCTTTCTTT. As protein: CSARDLNRQTNTEAFF.